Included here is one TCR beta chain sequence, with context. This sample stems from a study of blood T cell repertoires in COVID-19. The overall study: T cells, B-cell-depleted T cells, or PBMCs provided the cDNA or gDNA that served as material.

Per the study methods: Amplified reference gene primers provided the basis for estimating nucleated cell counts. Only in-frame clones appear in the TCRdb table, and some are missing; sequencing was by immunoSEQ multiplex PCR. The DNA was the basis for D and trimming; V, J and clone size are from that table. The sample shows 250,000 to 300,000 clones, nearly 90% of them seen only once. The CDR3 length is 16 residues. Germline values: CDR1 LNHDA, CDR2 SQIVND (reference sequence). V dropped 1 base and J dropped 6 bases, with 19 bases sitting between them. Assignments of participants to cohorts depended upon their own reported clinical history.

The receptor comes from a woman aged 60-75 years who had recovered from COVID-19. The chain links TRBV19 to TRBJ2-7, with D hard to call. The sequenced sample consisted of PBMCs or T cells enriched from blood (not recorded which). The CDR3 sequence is CASSIAPVALIGEQYF. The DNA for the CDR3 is TGTGCCAGTAGTATAGCCCCCGTTGCTTTGATCGGCGAGCAGTACTTC.